A single sample is the source of the 27 T cell receptor beta chains below, sequenced in a study of T-cell memory formation after mild COVID-19. TCRdb re-derived calls from the 5' RACE reads in MiXCR, one entry per CDR3 protein. Of just over 350,000 distinct CDR3 sequences listed, around 15% were seen once; the top ten hold about 22%. The material sequenced was PBMCs or a T cell subset sorted from them (not recorded which). These TCRs come from a man between 18 and 29 years old who had mild COVID-19 (a few samples of this study predate the infection). Cell type and time point are not known.

The chain employs TRBV7-2 and TRBJ1-2; D may be TRBD1 (5 bases). The V end lost 5 bases, the J end lost 7 bases, and 14 bases lay between the germline ends. The CDR3 sequence is 13 residues long. Germline CDR1 and CDR2: SGHTA and FQGNSA. The CDR3 is CASSRSQGGGYTF. CDR3 nucleotides: TGTGCCAGCAGCCGTTCTCAGGGAGGTGGCTACACCTTC.

This clonotype has a count of ten or more. The chain carries TRBV9 and TRBJ2-2, with D possibly called TRBD1 or TRBD2 (5 bases each). The germline V and J ends were trimmed by 4 bases and 10 bases, with 23 bases remaining between them. CDR1 and CDR2 (germline): SGDLS, YYNGEE. CDR3 length: 16 residues. The CDR3 spells CASSSTSSPTGAELFF. The CDR3, as DNA: TGTGCCAGCAGCTCCACTTCTAGCCCAACTGGGGCGGAGCTGTTTTTT. The full variable domain, in which reference TRBV9 and TRBJ2-2 provide the parts outside the CDR3, is DSGVTQTPKHLITATGQRVTLRCSPRSGDLSVYWYQQSLDQGLQFLIQYYNGEERAKGNILERFSAQQFPDLHSELNLSSLELGDSALYFCASSSTSSPTGAELFFGEGSRLTVL.

This chain joins TRBV7-2 and TRBJ1-2; D remains ambiguous. CDR1 and CDR2 (germline): SGHTA, FQGNSA. V was shortened by 5 bases and J by 3 bases, with 16 bases between the two germline ends. The CDR3 totals 15 residues. CDR3 in DNA: TGTGCCAGCAGCCCCGACGGCTGGGAAGACTATGGCTACACCTTC. It codes for CASSPDGWEDYGYTF.

This clonotype was detected a few times. The rearrangement joins TRBV29-1 to TRBJ2-5; TRBD1 matches 10 bases. CDR1 and CDR2 from the germline V gene are SQVTM and ANQGSEA. The length of the CDR3 is 12 residues. With V trimmed by 5 bases and J by 5 bases, 2 bases remained unmatched. This CDR3 is CSVRQGAETQYF. In DNA form, the CDR3 reads TGCAGCGTTCGACAGGGGGCGGAGACCCAGTACTTC.

This sequence joins TRBV7-2 and TRBJ2-1; D unresolved. V was cut by 5 bases and J by 6 bases, with 14 bases left in between. Per the germline V gene, CDR1 is SGHTA and CDR2 is FQGNSA. The CDR3 covers 14 residues. The DNA for the CDR3 is TGTGCCAGCAGCCCAAGCAGGCAGATCAATGAGCAGTTCTTC. Its protein is CASSPSRQINEQFF.

This chain connects TRBV18 to TRBJ1-1; D gene ambiguous. Germline assignment: CDR1 KGHSH and CDR2 LQKENI. Trimming took off 2 bases at V and 7 bases at J, with 17 bases between the two ends. CDR3 length: 15 amino acids. In DNA, the CDR3 is TGTGCCAGCTCACCAATGCGACAAATGTTCGGTGAAGCTTTCTTT. Translation gives CASSPMRQMFGEAFF.

This clonotype was recorded a few times. The chain is built from TRBV6-5 and TRBJ2-5, with TRBD1 identical over 9 bases. V trimming: 8 bases; J trimming: 2 bases; junction bases outside the gene matches: 6. Germline loops: CDR1 MNHEY, CDR2 SVGAGI. CDR3 length: 14 amino acids. The CDR3 protein is CASPTGGLQETQYF. CDR3 in DNA: TGTGCCAGCCCCACAGGGGGCCTTCAAGAGACCCAGTACTTC.

The V gene is TRBV5-1, the J gene TRBJ2-7; possibly TRBD1 for D (6 bases). Trimming shortened V by 3 bases and J by 5 bases, and 12 bases separated the two germline ends. The CDR3 extends over 13 amino acids. In germline, CDR1 is SGHRS, CDR2 YFSETQ. DNA for the CDR3: TGCGCCAGCAGCTGGTGGGGGCAGGACGAGCAGTACGTC. Encoded protein: CASSWWGQDEQYV.

J is TRBJ1-6 and V is TRBV9; D is undetermined. CDR1 SGDLS and CDR2 YYNGEE come from the germline V gene. The V end lost 3 bases, the J end lost 7 bases, and 17 bases lay between the germline ends. The CDR3 contains 16 residues. CDR3 residues: CASSADSPPYNSPLHF. CDR3 DNA sequence: TGTGCCAGCAGCGCCGACTCCCCCCCATACAATTCACCCCTCCACTTT. Supplemented by reference TRBV9 and TRBJ1-6, the full variable domain reads DSGVTQTPKHLITATGQRVTLRCSPRSGDLSVYWYQQSLDQGLQFLIQYYNGEERAKGNILERFSAQQFPDLHSELNLSSLELGDSALYFCASSADSPPYNSPLHFGNGTRLTVT.

Many counts were recorded for this clonotype. V usage is TRBV5-1 and J usage is TRBJ2-5, with 7 bases matching TRBD1. The CDR3 spans 14 residues. The ends lost 4 bases at V and 0 bases at J; junction bases unmatched: 3. Germline values: CDR1 SGHRS, CDR2 YFSETQ. The CDR3 DNA sequence: TGCGCCAGCAGCCCCGGGACAGACCAAGAGACCCAGTACTTC. Its translation: CASSPGTDQETQYF.

This clonotype was detected many times. V is TRBV9 and J is TRBJ2-7; 7 nucleotides line up with TRBD1. Trimming took 2 bases from V and 2 from J; bases not matched to a gene: 7. CDR1 SGDLS and CDR2 YYNGEE come from the germline V gene. The CDR3 length is 15 residues. The chain's CDR3 is CASSVGQVGTYEQYF. The CDR3 DNA reads as TGTGCCAGCAGCGTCGGACAGGTTGGGACCTACGAGCAGTACTTC.

The gene calls are TRBV7-2 and TRBJ2-7; 7 bases map to TRBD2. Germline CDR1 and CDR2: SGHTA and FQGNSA. Unmatched junction bases numbered 18, after V lost 5 bases and J lost 5 bases. The CDR3 length is 17 residues. The CDR3 DNA is TGTGCCAGCAGCCCAATCTTGGGCAGGGAGGGAAAGAACGAGCAGTACTTC. Protein sequence: CASSPILGREGKNEQYF.

This clonotype has just a few counts. The chain employs TRBV24-1 and TRBJ2-1, with D possibly being TRBD2 (5 bases). The CDR3 sequence is 12 residues long. CDR1 is KGHDR, CDR2 SFDVKD, per germline. Trimming cost V 4 bases and J 9 bases, with 9 bases left between them. This CDR3 is CATSDPGSEQFF. The CDR3 DNA reads as TGTGCCACCAGTGACCCGGGAAGTGAGCAGTTCTTC.

This clonotype was observed a few times. The genes are TRBV6-6 and TRBJ1-6; no clear D. Germline values: CDR1 MNHNY, CDR2 SVGAGI (reference sequence). CDR3 length: 12 residues. The V and J ends lost 8 bases and 7 bases respectively, with 9 bases between them. CDR3 sequence (DNA): TGTGCCAGCCGTCCAGTCAATTCACCCCTCCACTTT. Translating gives CASRPVNSPLHF.

The chain employs TRBV7-2 and TRBJ2-7; D gene uncertain. The V gene's germline CDR1 is SGHTA and CDR2 FQGNSA. Trimming took 2 bases from V and 6 from J, leaving 14 bases between them. This CDR3 spans 14 amino acids. The CDR3 nucleotides read TGTGCCAGCAGCTTATCACTTAAACCTACCGAGCAGTACGTC. Its protein product is CASSLSLKPTEQYV.

This clonotype was seen only a few times. V usage is TRBV4-3 and J usage is TRBJ2-2; D is undetermined. From germline, CDR1 is LGHNA and CDR2 YSLEER. This CDR3 has 17 residues. With 4 bases removed from V and 0 bases from J, the gap between germline ends came to 15 bases. This CDR3 reads CASSPSVGGPNTGELFF. For the CDR3, the DNA is TGCGCCAGCAGCCCCTCAGTAGGTGGCCCGAACACCGGGGAGCTGTTTTTT.

This clonotype has just a few counts. This rearrangement joins TRBV5-5 to TRBJ2-5; D may match TRBD1 or TRBD2 (6 bases each). The CDR3 consists of 16 residues. The germline gives CDR1 SGHKS, CDR2 YYEKEE (reference sequence). Trimming cost V 1 base and J 5 bases, with 18 bases left between them. Here the CDR3 DNA reads TGTGCCAGCAGCTTGTCCACTGGGGGGCCAGGGGAGACCCAGTACTTC. This sequence encodes CASSLSTGGPGETQYF. Together with reference TRBV5-5 and TRBJ2-5, the CDR3 gives the full variable domain: DAGVTQSPTHLIKTRGQQVTLRCSPISGHKSVSWYQQVLGQGPQFIFQYYEKEERGRGNFPDRFSARQFPNYSSELNVNALLLGDSALYLCASSLSTGGPGETQYFGPGTRLLVL.

This clonotype occurred a few times. The genes are TRBV30 and TRBJ2-3; 8 nucleotides agree with TRBD1. The CDR3 spans 14 residues. Losses at the gene ends were 2 bases for V and 4 bases for J; bases not matched to a gene: 5. Germline V CDR1 and CDR2: GTSNPN, SVGIG (reference sequence). CDR3 bases: TGTGCCTGGAGTATGACAGGGGAGGCAGATACGCAGTATTTT. It codes for CAWSMTGEADTQYF.

This clonotype was counted between two and nine times. The chain employs TRBV12-3 or TRBV12-4 and TRBJ1-6, with D possibly TRBD1 on 5 matching bases. V was clipped by 3 bases and J by 10 bases, with 13 bases between them. CDR3 length: 14 residues. The CDR3 is CASSLGGHGSPLHF. The DNA of the CDR3 is TGTGCCAGCAGTTTGGGGGGTCATGGCTCACCCCTCCACTTT.

This chain uses TRBV15 with TRBJ2-1; D is undetermined. V dropped 0 bases and J dropped 8 bases, with 5 bases sitting between them. CDR1 and CDR2 (germline): LNHNV, YYDKDF (reference sequence). The CDR3 runs 12 residues. The CDR3 is CATSRDLDEQFF. In DNA form, the CDR3 reads TGTGCCACCAGCAGAGATCTCGATGAGCAGTTCTTC.

This clonotype was counted only a few times. This sequence joins TRBV7-9 and TRBJ2-7; D may be TRBD1 (5 bases). CDR3 size: 13 residues. The germline V gene has CDR1 SEHNR and CDR2 FQNEAQ (reference sequence). Trimming removed 5 bases at V and 4 bases at J, with 12 bases between. CDR3 DNA sequence: TGTGCCAGCAGCATCGGCAGGGCTTACGAGCAGTACTTC. Translating gives CASSIGRAYEQYF.

This clonotype showed up just a few times. The genes are TRBV5-1 and TRBJ1-1; D is possibly TRBD1 (6 bases). The CDR3 has 15 amino acids. V was cut by 5 bases and J by 5 bases, with 19 bases left in between. The germline gives CDR1 SGHRS, CDR2 YFSETQ. The CDR3 spells CASSITGGRETEAFF. The DNA of the CDR3 is TGCGCCAGCAGTATCACGGGGGGGCGAGAAACTGAAGCTTTCTTT.

The chain joins TRBV5-8 to TRBJ2-7; the match to TRBD1 covers 9 bases. Losses at the gene ends were 3 bases for V and 6 bases for J; bases not matched to a gene: 4. The CDR3 loop spans 13 amino acids. Germline V CDR1 and CDR2: SGHTS, YDEGEE. Here the CDR3 reads CASSSDRGSEQYV. CDR3 DNA sequence: TGTGCCAGCAGCTCCGACAGGGGGAGCGAGCAGTACGTC.

This clonotype was observed a few times. The rearrangement uses TRBV5-4 and TRBJ2-1, with 7 bases lining up with TRBD2. Trimming cost V 3 bases and J 0 bases; bases outside gene matches: 9. This CDR3 has 17 amino acids. Germline CDR1 SGHNT, CDR2 YYREEE (reference sequence). CDR3 in amino acids: CASSSDPAGISYNEQFF. The CDR3 bases are TGTGCCAGCAGCTCGGACCCAGCGGGGATCTCCTACAATGAGCAGTTCTTC.

The V call is TRBV20-1, the J call TRBJ1-5, with a tentative D call TRBD1 (5 bases). This CDR3 is 12 amino acids long. The germline V gene has CDR1 DFQATT and CDR2 SNEGSKA (reference sequence). The CDR3 sequence is CRARRGNQPQHF. In nucleotides, the CDR3 is TGCAGGGCCCGACGGGGGAATCAGCCCCAGCATTTT.

This chain links TRBV25-1 with TRBJ2-1; 7 nucleotides line up with TRBD1. The CDR3 has 18 amino acids. The germline gives CDR1 MGHDK, CDR2 SYGVNS. After removal of 6 bases from V and 3 bases from J, the junction contained 17 bases not matched to a gene. CDR3 amino acids: CASRSTGQEWGFYNEQFF. CDR3 in DNA: TGTGCCAGCAGATCGACAGGGCAGGAATGGGGGTTCTACAATGAGCAGTTCTTC.

Only a few counts were recorded for this clonotype. V and J are TRBV30 and TRBJ2-7; 8 positions agree with TRBD1. Trimming removed 2 bases from V and 2 bases from J; junction bases left unmatched: 2. CDR1 and CDR2 from the germline V gene are GTSNPN and SVGIG (reference sequence). The CDR3 consists of 13 residues. The CDR3 is CAWSSTGAYEQYF. CDR3 sequence (DNA): TGTGCCTGGAGTTCGACAGGGGCCTACGAGCAGTACTTC.